This is a list of T cell receptor beta chains from one sample in a study of shared clonotypes between healthy human individuals. Using immunoSEQ multiplex PCR, the repertoire was profiled, and TCRdb retains in-frame clones only, with some absent. The sample yields around 700,000 clones, about three quarters seen once. The sequencing input was memory CD4+ T cells sorted from blood. These receptors were taken from a woman in her twenties or thirties in good health. Both conserved end residues are part of each CDR3. D genes are given only for firm matches. Clone size is shown for a subset of rows, as once, few, many or a class of expanded clone.

D gene: .; J gene: TRBJ2-5; clone size: .; V gene: TRBV19; CDR3 protein: CASSAMRVSKETQYF; CDR3 DNA: TGTGCCAGTAGTGCCATGAGGGTTTCGAAAGAGACCCAGTACTTC
D gene: .; J gene: TRBJ2-6; clone size: .; V gene: TRBV6-5; CDR3 protein: CASRDRYSGANVLTF; CDR3 DNA: TGTGCCAGCAGGGACAGATATTCTGGGGCCAACGTCCTGACTTTC
D gene: .; J gene: TRBJ2-1; clone size: .; V gene: TRBV18; CDR3 protein: CASSPPRPRNEQFF; CDR3 DNA: TGTGCCAGCTCACCACCGCGACCTAGGAATGAGCAGTTCTTC
D gene: .; J gene: TRBJ2-7; clone size: .; V gene: TRBV2; CDR3 protein: CASRPFAEYEQYF; CDR3 DNA: TGTGCCAGCAGACCGTTTGCGGAGTACGAGCAGTACTTC
D gene: .; J gene: TRBJ1-2; clone size: few; V gene: TRBV7-3; CDR3 protein: CASSPQGDYGYTF; CDR3 DNA: TGTGCCAGCAGTCCACAGGGTGACTATGGCTACACCTTC
D gene: TRBD2; J gene: TRBJ2-1; clone size: .; V gene: TRBV27; CDR3 protein: CASSLRASGSYNEQFF; CDR3 DNA: TGTGCCAGCAGTTTACGGGCTAGCGGGAGCTACAATGAGCAGTTCTTC
D gene: TRBD2; J gene: TRBJ2-7; clone size: .; V gene: TRBV7-9; CDR3 protein: CASSSSAWTSGRDEQYF; CDR3 DNA: TGTGCCAGCAGCTCCTCCGCCTGGACTAGCGGCCGCGACGAGCAGTACTTC
D gene: .; J gene: TRBJ1-5; clone size: .; V gene: TRBV27; CDR3 protein: CASRAANSNQPQHF; CDR3 DNA: TGTGCCAGCAGGGCAGCTAATAGCAATCAGCCCCAGCATTTT
D gene: .; J gene: TRBJ1-4; clone size: once; V gene: TRBV4-1; CDR3 protein: CASSQVGVDLFF; CDR3 DNA: TGCGCCAGCAGCCAAGTCGGCGTGGATCTGTTTTTT
D gene: TRBD1; J gene: TRBJ2-2; clone size: .; V gene: TRBV19; CDR3 protein: CASSIALARRGTGFTGELFF; CDR3 DNA: TGTGCCAGTAGTATAGCCCTTGCCCGTAGGGGGACAGGGTTCACCGGGGAGCTGTTTTTT
D gene: .; J gene: TRBJ1-5; clone size: .; V gene: TRBV30; CDR3 protein: CAWSGQGNQPQHF; CDR3 DNA: TGTGCCTGGAGTGGGCAGGGCAATCAGCCCCAGCATTTT
D gene: .; J gene: TRBJ1-5; clone size: once; V gene: TRBV28; CDR3 protein: CASLDGGAGQPQHF; CDR3 DNA: TGTGCCAGCCTCGATGGGGGGGCTGGTCAGCCCCAGCATTTT
D gene: .; J gene: TRBJ1-5; clone size: few; V gene: TRBV7-2; CDR3 protein: CASSSDMDQPQHF; CDR3 DNA: TGTGCCAGCAGCTCAGACATGGATCAGCCCCAGCATTTT
D gene: .; J gene: TRBJ2-7; clone size: few; V gene: TRBV11-2; CDR3 protein: CASGSNEQYF; CDR3 DNA: TGTGCCAGCGGAAGTAACGAGCAGTACTTC
D gene: TRBD2; J gene: TRBJ2-7; clone size: once; V gene: TRBV2; CDR3 protein: CASSFGTSGTYEQYF; CDR3 DNA: TGTGCCAGCAGTTTTGGGACTAGCGGTACCTACGAGCAGTACTTC
D gene: .; J gene: TRBJ2-5; clone size: .; V gene: TRBV10-3; CDR3 protein: CAISESAQGVEETQYF; CDR3 DNA: TGTGCCATCAGTGAGTCTGCACAAGGGGTGGAAGAGACCCAGTACTTC
D gene: .; J gene: TRBJ2-2; clone size: .; V gene: TRBV10-2; CDR3 protein: CASSEWGAGELFF; CDR3 DNA: TGCGCCAGCAGTGAATGGGGAGCCGGGGAGCTGTTTTTT
D gene: .; J gene: TRBJ1-5; clone size: .; V gene: TRBV28; CDR3 protein: CASSFGYQPQHF; CDR3 DNA: TGTGCCAGCAGTTTCGGTTATCAGCCCCAGCATTTT
D gene: .; J gene: TRBJ1-1; clone size: .; V gene: TRBV21-1; CDR3 protein: CASSKAQEYTENTEAFF; CDR3 DNA: TGTGCCAGCAGCAAAGCCCAAGAATACACAGAGAACACTGAAGCTTTCTTT
D gene: TRBD2; J gene: TRBJ2-1; clone size: .; V gene: TRBV19; CDR3 protein: CASSIDKSGSSYNEQFF; CDR3 DNA: TGTGCCAGTAGTATAGACAAGAGCGGGAGCTCCTACAATGAGCAGTTCTTC
D gene: TRBD1; J gene: TRBJ1-2; clone size: .; V gene: TRBV18; CDR3 protein: CASSPGQGQGVGYTF; CDR3 DNA: TGTGCCAGCTCACCTGGACAGGGACAGGGAGTCGGCTACACCTTC
D gene: .; J gene: TRBJ1-2; clone size: .; V gene: TRBV13; CDR3 protein: CASSGPNRRVYGYTF; CDR3 DNA: TGTGCCAGCAGCGGACCCAACAGGCGTGTCTATGGCTACACCTTC
D gene: .; J gene: TRBJ2-2; clone size: many; V gene: TRBV19; CDR3 protein: CASSISQGWTGELFF; CDR3 DNA: TGTGCCAGTAGTATTAGCCAGGGTTGGACCGGGGAGCTGTTTTTT
D gene: TRBD1; J gene: TRBJ2-3; clone size: many; V gene: TRBV28; CDR3 protein: CASSALDRGTDTQYF; CDR3 DNA: TGTGCCAGCAGTGCTTTGGACAGGGGCACAGATACGCAGTATTTT
D gene: .; J gene: TRBJ1-1; clone size: few; V gene: TRBV7-2; CDR3 protein: CASSPGRLRTEAFF; CDR3 DNA: TGTGCCAGCAGCCCGGGACGGCTCAGGACTGAAGCTTTCTTT
D gene: TRBD1; J gene: TRBJ2-1; clone size: .; V gene: TRBV5-1; CDR3 protein: CASSLSRDREQFF; CDR3 DNA: TGCGCCAGCAGCTTGAGTCGGGACAGAGAGCAGTTCTTC
D gene: TRBD1; J gene: TRBJ2-1; clone size: few; V gene: TRBV25-1; CDR3 protein: CASSDRDRDRYNEQFF; CDR3 DNA: TGTGCCAGCAGTGATAGGGACAGGGACCGGTACAATGAGCAGTTCTTC
D gene: .; J gene: TRBJ1-5; clone size: .; V gene: TRBV19; CDR3 protein: CASSDHGRNQPQHF; CDR3 DNA: TGTGCCAGTAGCGACCATGGGAGGAATCAGCCCCAGCATTTT
D gene: .; J gene: TRBJ2-5; clone size: .; V gene: TRBV2; CDR3 protein: CASRTEETQYF; CDR3 DNA: TGTGCCAGCAGGACAGAAGAGACCCAGTACTTC
D gene: .; J gene: TRBJ2-5; clone size: .; V gene: TRBV7-2; CDR3 protein: CASSFGWGGRETQYF; CDR3 DNA: TGTGCCAGCAGCTTTGGGTGGGGGGGCAGAGAGACCCAGTACTTC
D gene: TRBD1; J gene: TRBJ2-2; clone size: .; V gene: TRBV2; CDR3 protein: CASKDTGANTGELFF; CDR3 DNA: TGTGCCAGCAAAGATACAGGGGCCAACACCGGGGAGCTGTTTTTT